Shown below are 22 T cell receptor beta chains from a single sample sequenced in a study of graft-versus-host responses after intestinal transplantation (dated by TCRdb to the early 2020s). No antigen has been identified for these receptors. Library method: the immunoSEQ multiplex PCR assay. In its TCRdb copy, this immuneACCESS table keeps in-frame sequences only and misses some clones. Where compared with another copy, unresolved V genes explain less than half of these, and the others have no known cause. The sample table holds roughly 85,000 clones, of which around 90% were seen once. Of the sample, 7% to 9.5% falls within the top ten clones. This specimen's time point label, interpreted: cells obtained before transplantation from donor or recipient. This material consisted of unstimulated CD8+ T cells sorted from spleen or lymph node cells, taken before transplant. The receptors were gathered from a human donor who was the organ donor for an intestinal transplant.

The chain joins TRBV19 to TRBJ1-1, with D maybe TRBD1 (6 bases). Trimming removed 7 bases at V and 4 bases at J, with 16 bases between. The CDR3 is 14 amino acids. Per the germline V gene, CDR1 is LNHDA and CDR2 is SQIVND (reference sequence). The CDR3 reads CASTQGTRGTEAFF. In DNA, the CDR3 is TGTGCCAGTACCCAGGGGACGCGGGGCACTGAAGCTTTCTTT.

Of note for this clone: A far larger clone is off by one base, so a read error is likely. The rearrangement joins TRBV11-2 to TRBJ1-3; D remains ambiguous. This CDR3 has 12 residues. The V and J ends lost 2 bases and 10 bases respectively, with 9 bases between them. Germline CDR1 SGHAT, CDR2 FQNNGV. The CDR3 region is CASSLCPFTIYF. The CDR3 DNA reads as TGTGCCAGCAGCTTATGCCCATTTACCATATATTTT.

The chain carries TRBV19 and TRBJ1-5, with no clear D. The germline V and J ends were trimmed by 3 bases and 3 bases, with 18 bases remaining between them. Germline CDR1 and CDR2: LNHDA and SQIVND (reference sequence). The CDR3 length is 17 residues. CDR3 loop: CASSMGYTWHNNQPQHF. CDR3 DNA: TGTGCCAGTAGTATGGGCTACACCTGGCATAACAATCAGCCCCAGCATTTT.

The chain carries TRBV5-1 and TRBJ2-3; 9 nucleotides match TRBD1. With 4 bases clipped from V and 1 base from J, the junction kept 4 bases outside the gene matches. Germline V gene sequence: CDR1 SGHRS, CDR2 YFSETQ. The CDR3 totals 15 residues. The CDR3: CASSPRTGGTDTQYF. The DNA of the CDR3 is TGCGCCAGCAGCCCCAGGACAGGGGGCACAGATACGCAGTATTTT.

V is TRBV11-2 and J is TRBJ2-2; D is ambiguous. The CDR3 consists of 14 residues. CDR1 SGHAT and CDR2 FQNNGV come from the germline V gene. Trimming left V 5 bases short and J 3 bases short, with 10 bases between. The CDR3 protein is CASSATSDTGELFF. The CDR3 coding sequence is TGTGCCAGCAGCGCCACGTCCGACACCGGGGAGCTGTTTTTT.

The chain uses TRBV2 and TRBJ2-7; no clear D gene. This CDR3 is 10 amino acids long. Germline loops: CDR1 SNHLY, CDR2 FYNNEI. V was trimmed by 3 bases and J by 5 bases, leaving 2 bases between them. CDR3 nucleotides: TGTGCCAGCAGTGATAACGAGCAGTACTTC. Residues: CASSDNEQYF.

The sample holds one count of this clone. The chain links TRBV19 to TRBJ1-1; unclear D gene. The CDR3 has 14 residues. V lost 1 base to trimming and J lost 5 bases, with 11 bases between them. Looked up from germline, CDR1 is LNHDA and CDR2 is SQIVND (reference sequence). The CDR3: CASSIGSGMTEAFF. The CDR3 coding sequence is TGTGCCAGTAGTATAGGATCGGGGATGACTGAAGCTTTCTTT.

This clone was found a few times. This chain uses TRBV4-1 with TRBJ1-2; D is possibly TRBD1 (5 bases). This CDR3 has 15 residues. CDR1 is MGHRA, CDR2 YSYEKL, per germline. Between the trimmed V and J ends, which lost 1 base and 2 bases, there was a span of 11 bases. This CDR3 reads CASSQGDRLNYGYTF. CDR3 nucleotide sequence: TGCGCCAGCAGCCAAGGGGACCGCCTGAACTATGGCTACACCTTC.

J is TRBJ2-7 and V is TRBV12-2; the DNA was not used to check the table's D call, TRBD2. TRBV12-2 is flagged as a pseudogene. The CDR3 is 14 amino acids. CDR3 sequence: CASRLRTGNYEQYF. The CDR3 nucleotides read TGTGCAAGTCGCTTAAGAACGGGGAACTACGAGCAGTACTTC.

The CDR3 here is CASSSGGAREETQYF. The DNA of the CDR3 is TGTGCCAGCAGTTCCGGGGGGGCTAGGGAAGAGACCCAGTACTTC. The V call is TRBV11-2, the J call TRBJ2-5, with 8 bases lining up with TRBD2. CDR1 and CDR2 from the germline V gene are SGHAT and FQNNGV. The CDR3 consists of 15 residues. J was trimmed by 3 bases and V by 6 bases; bases with no gene match: 9.

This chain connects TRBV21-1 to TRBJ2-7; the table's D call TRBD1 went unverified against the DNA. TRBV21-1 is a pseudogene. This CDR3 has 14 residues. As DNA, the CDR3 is TGTGCCAGCAGCCTGACAGGGGTACATTACGAGCAGTACTTC. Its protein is CASSLTGVHYEQYF.

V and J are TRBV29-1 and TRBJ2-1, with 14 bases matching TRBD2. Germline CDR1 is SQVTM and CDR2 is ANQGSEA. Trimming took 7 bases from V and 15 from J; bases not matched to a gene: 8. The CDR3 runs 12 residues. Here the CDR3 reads CSAQGLAGGGFF. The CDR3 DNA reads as TGCAGCGCACAAGGACTAGCGGGAGGCGGGTTCTTC.

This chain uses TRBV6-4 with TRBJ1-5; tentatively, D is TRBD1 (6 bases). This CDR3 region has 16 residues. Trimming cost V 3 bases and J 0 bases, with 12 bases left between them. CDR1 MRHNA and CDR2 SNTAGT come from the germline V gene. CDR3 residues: CASSELDRDSNQPQHF. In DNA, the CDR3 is TGTGCCAGCAGTGAATTGGACAGAGATAGCAATCAGCCCCAGCATTTT.

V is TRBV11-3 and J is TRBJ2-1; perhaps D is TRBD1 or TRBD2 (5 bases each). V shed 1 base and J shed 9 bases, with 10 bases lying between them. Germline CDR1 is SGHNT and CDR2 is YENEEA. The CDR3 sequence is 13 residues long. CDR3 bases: TGTGCCAGCAGCTTAGTTGGGGCGGGTGAGCAGTTCTTC. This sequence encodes CASSLVGAGEQFF. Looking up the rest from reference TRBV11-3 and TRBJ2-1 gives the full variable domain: EAGVVQSPRYKIIEKKQPVAFWCNPISGHNTLYWYLQNLGQGPELLIRYENEEAVDDSQLPKDRFSAERLKGVDSTLKIQPAELGDSAVYLCASSLVGAGEQFFGPGTRLTVL.

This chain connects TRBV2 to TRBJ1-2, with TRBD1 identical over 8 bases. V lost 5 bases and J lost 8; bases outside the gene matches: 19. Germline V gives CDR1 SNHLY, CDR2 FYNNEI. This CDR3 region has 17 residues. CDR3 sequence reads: CASSSSRTGYAPGGYTF. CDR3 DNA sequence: TGTGCCAGCAGTTCTTCCCGGACAGGGTATGCTCCCGGCGGCTACACCTTC.

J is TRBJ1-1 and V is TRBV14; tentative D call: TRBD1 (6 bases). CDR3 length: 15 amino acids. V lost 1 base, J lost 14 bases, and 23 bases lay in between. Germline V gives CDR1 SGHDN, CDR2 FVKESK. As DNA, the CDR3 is TGTGCCAGCAGCCAAGGCCCTACAGGGAAACTGAATGGGTTCTTT. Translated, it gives CASSQGPTGKLNGFF.

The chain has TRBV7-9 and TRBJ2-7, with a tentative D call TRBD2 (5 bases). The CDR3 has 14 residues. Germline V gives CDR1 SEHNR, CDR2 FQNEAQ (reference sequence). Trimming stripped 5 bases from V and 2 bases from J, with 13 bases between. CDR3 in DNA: TGTGCCAGCAGCCGAACGACTAACCCCTACGAGCAGTACTTC. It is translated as CASSRTTNPYEQYF.

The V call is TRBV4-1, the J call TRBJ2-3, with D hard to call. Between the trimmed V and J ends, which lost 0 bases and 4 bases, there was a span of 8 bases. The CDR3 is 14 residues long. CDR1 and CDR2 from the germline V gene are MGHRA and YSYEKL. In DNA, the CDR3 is TGCGCCAGCAGCCAAGACCGAACTTCAGATACGCAGTATTTT. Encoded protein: CASSQDRTSDTQYF.

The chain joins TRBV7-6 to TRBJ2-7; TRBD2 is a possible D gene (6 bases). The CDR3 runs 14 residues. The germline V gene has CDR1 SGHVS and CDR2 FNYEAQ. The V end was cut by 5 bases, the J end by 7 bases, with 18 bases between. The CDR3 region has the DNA TGTGCCAGCAGCCGCAGCGGGCTGGCCCGGGAGCAGTACTTC. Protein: CASSRSGLAREQYF.

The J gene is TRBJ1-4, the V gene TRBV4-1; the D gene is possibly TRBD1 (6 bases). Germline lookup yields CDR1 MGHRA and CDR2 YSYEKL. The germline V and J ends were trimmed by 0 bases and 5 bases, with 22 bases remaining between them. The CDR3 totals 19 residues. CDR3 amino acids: CASSQDPTRVTGKNEKLFF. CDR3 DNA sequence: TGCGCCAGCAGCCAAGATCCTACCCGAGTCACAGGGAAAAATGAAAAACTGTTTTTT.

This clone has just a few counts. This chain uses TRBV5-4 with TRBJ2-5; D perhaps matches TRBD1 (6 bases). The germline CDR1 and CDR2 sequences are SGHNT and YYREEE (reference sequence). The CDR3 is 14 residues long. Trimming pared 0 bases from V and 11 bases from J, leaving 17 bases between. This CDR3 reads CASSLESRRGEQYF. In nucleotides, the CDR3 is TGTGCCAGCAGCTTGGAATCACGCAGGGGAGAGCAGTACTTC.

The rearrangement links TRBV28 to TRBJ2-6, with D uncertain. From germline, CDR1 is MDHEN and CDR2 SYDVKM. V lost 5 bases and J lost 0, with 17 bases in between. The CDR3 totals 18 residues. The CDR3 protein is CASSPRMGLSSGANVLTF. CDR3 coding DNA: TGTGCCAGCAGTCCCCGGATGGGCCTGAGCTCTGGGGCCAACGTCCTGACTTTC. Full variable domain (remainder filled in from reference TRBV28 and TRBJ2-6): DVKVTQSSRYLVKRTGEKVFLECVQDMDHENMFWYRQDPGLGLRLIYFSYDVKMKEKGDIPEGYSVSREKKERFSLILESASTNQTSMYLCASSPRMGLSSGANVLTFGAGSRLTVL.